This T cell receptor (beta chain) came from a study of cytotoxic CD8 clonotypes in ibrutinib-treated CLL. Study-wide points: Clonality was elevated at ibrutinib response and had returned toward baseline at progression.

Profiled with immunoSEQ multiplex PCR; TCRdb holds only in-frame clones, not every one. The table lists fewer than 300,000 clones, 60% to 80% of them singletons. Comments on this clone: No antigen is known for it.

Germline values: CDR1 LNHDA, CDR2 SQIVND (reference sequence). The CDR3 sequence is 15 residues long. Between the trimmed V and J ends, which lost 1 base and 1 base, there was a span of 11 bases. The V call is TRBV19, the J call TRBJ2-7; weak D call: TRBD2 (6 bases). The sequence was collected from a human donor with chronic lymphocytic leukemia. Material: PBMCs, obtained at disease progression, from a patient treated with ibrutinib. This CDR3 is CASSIGPAGSYEQYF. The CDR3 DNA follows: TGTGCCAGTAGTATAGGGCCGGCGGGGTCCTACGAGCAGTACTTC.